Following are 10 T cell receptor beta chains from one sample sequenced in a study of T cell responses to AZD1222 COVID-19 vaccine (dated by TCRdb to 2020 to 2023). Explained via the paper, the time point label denotes: about 28 days (+/-7) after the second vaccine dose. Read against the paper, the sample's treatment or condition label means: meningococcal conjugate vaccine given as trial control. Library creation used the immunoSEQ multiplex PCR assay. The immuneACCESS repertoire file appears here via TCRdb, limited to in-frame rearrangements. These files lack a portion of the clones; in checked studies, under half of the deficit traces to unresolved V genes, and the cause of the others is not known. Recorded for this sample are around 100,000 clones; approximately 86% of them occurred a single time. The top ten constitute 3% to 4% of the sample. The sample was peripheral blood, taken 28 days after the second dose of the MenACWY control vaccine. Source of these receptors: an adult who received the MenACWY meningococcal vaccine as a control.

This chain uses TRBV2 with TRBJ2-7, with D perhaps matching TRBD1 or TRBD2 (5 bases each). Deletions cut 6 bases from V and 2 bases from J, with 14 bases between. Germline CDR1 is SNHLY and CDR2 is FYNNEI. This CDR3 contains 14 residues. CDR3 amino acids: CASSTGRGAYEQYF. CDR3 coding DNA: TGTGCCAGCAGCACTGGCCGAGGGGCCTACGAGCAGTACTTC.

The chain recombines TRBV7-2 with TRBJ2-2, with D maybe TRBD2 (6 bases). CDR1 SGHTA and CDR2 FQGNSA come from the germline V gene. Trimming took off 0 bases at V and 4 bases at J, with 9 bases between the two ends. The length of the CDR3 is 15 residues. The CDR3 DNA follows: TGTGCCAGCAGCTTAGCGACTAGGGCCACCGGGGAGCTGTTTTTT. It encodes CASSLATRATGELFF.

This sequence joins TRBV7-3 and TRBJ2-1, with D tentatively TRBD1 (5 bases). The germline V gene encodes CDR1 SGHTA and CDR2 FQGTGA. Trimming pared 2 bases from V and 6 bases from J, leaving 5 bases between. The CDR3 extends over 12 amino acids. CDR3 protein: CASSLDSNEQFF. CDR3 coding DNA: TGTGCCAGCAGCTTAGACAGCAATGAGCAGTTCTTC.

The chain carries TRBV11-1 and TRBJ2-3; TRBD1 agrees at 7 bases. V shed 6 bases and J 2 bases; nucleotides not matched to a gene: 11. The CDR3 has 16 residues. Germline CDR1 reads SGHAT; CDR2 reads FQDESV (reference sequence). DNA for the CDR3: TGTGCCAGCAGTGATGGGACAGCCCGTCTCACAGATACGCAGTATTTT. The encoded protein is CASSDGTARLTDTQYF.

This chain joins TRBV7-2 and TRBJ2-7; 9 bases match TRBD1. From germline, CDR1 is SGHTA and CDR2 FQGNSA. V lost 5 bases, J lost 6 bases, and 14 bases stayed unmatched. This CDR3 is 16 amino acids long. CDR3: CASSGSFLQGAPEQYF. CDR3 bases: TGTGCCAGCAGCGGGAGTTTTTTACAGGGGGCGCCCGAGCAGTACTTC. Supplemented by reference TRBV7-2 and TRBJ2-7, the full variable domain reads GAGVSQSPSNKVTEKGKDVELRCDPISGHTALYWYRQSLGQGLEFLIYFQGNSAPDKSGLPSDRFSAERTGGSVSTLTIQRTQQEDSAVYLCASSGSFLQGAPEQYFGPGTRLTVT.

V usage is TRBV5-8 and J usage is TRBJ2-7, with D possibly matching TRBD1 (6 bases). The CDR3 extends over 13 amino acids. V dropped 2 bases and J dropped 6 bases, with 12 bases sitting between them. Germline assignment: CDR1 SGHTS and CDR2 YDEGEE. The CDR3 coding sequence is TGTGCCAGCAGCTTAATAGGGGGTGGCGAGCAGTACTTC. The encoded protein is CASSLIGGGEQYF.

This chain uses TRBV5-1 with TRBJ2-7, with 9 bases that match TRBD1. CDR1 SGHRS and CDR2 YFSETQ come from the germline V gene. With 2 bases clipped from V and 7 bases from J, the junction kept 10 bases outside the gene matches. The CDR3 is 15 residues long. CDR3 bases: TGCGCCAGCAGCTTCCCCGGGACAGGGCAGCGTGAGCAGTACTTC. Protein product: CASSFPGTGQREQYF.

The rearrangement joins TRBV30 to TRBJ1-2; 10 nucleotides agree with TRBD1. This CDR3 region has 14 residues. In germline, CDR1 is GTSNPN, CDR2 SVGIG (reference sequence). After removal of 4 bases from V and 2 bases from J, the junction contained 4 bases not matched to a gene. As DNA, the CDR3 is TGTGCCTGGAATAGGGACAGGGGCAACTATGGCTACACCTTC. It codes for CAWNRDRGNYGYTF.

The chain links TRBV5-4 to TRBJ1-5; D may be TRBD1 (5 bases). Germline values: CDR1 SGHNT, CDR2 YYREEE (reference sequence). V lost 4 bases and J 2 bases, leaving 19 bases between the germline ends. This CDR3 has 17 residues. The CDR3 is CASSRDRDPRGNQPQHF. CDR3 nucleotide sequence: TGTGCCAGCAGCCGTGACCGGGACCCGCGGGGCAATCAGCCCCAGCATTTT.

The genes are TRBV4-2 and TRBJ2-5; D is ambiguous. The CDR3 has 14 residues. The germline V and J ends were trimmed by 0 bases and 3 bases, with 8 bases remaining between them. CDR1 and CDR2 (germline): LGHNA, YNFKEQ. CDR3 bases: TGTGCCAGCAGCCAAGATCTGGGGAAAGAGACCCAGTACTTC. Translated: CASSQDLGKETQYF.